This passage covers 28 T cell receptor beta chains from one sample sequenced in a study of CD8 T cells in ankylosing spondylitis (dated by TCRdb to the late 2010s). The library was built by means of 5' RACE. The sample was run on an Illumina HiSeq 2500. TCRdb itself trimmed the public reads at Q25 with fastp, ran MiXCR and retained productive beta chains. Entries are consolidated by CDR3 protein sequence, retaining the most common genes and DNA. This sample gives about 110,000 distinct CDR3 sequences in total; 20% to 30% of them show up just once. The top ten constitute more than 9% of the sample. What was sequenced was synovial fluid, either unsorted or a sorted T cell fraction (not recorded which). All receptors come from a male donor with ankylosing spondylitis.

The chain uses TRBV7-9 and TRBJ2-2, with 8 nucleotides matching TRBD1. The J segment lost 4 bases and the V segment lost 5 bases, leaving 6 bases of the junction unmatched. Germline CDR1 is SEHNR and CDR2 is FQNEAQ (reference sequence). CDR3 length: 15 amino acids. The CDR3 protein is CASSPGQATTGELFF. In DNA, the CDR3 is TGTGCCAGCAGCCCGGGACAGGCGACCACCGGGGAGCTGTTTTTT.

A note on this clonotype: An end of the junction does not agree with germline; a read error may underlie this. The V and J genes are TRBV5-3 and TRBJ2-1, with TRBD1 matching 10 bases. TRBV5-3 is reported as an ORF; its role is uncertain. CDR3 length: 17 residues. CDR3 protein: CASSRPRQGARRDEQFF. The DNA for the CDR3 is TGCGCCAGTTCTCGCCCCCGACAGGGGGCGCGAAGGGATGAGCAGTTCTTC.

This clonotype is medium-sized within its sample. The chain links TRBV3-1 to TRBJ1-2; 8 nucleotides agree with TRBD1. The CDR3 contains 13 residues. In germline, CDR1 is LGHDT, CDR2 YNNKEL (reference sequence). With 5 bases clipped from V and 5 bases from J, the junction kept 4 bases outside the gene matches. In DNA form, the CDR3 reads TGTGCCAGCAGCGGTGACAGGGGTTATGGCTACACCTTC. Translating gives CASSGDRGYGYTF.

This chain joins TRBV7-9 and TRBJ1-5; 7 nucleotides agree with TRBD1. Germline assignment: CDR1 SEHNR and CDR2 FQNEAQ (reference sequence). The CDR3 totals 16 residues. The V segment lost 4 bases and the J segment 5 bases; nucleotides outside the gene matches: 11. The chain's CDR3 is CASSSAETGFDQPQHF. Here the CDR3 DNA reads TGTGCCAGCAGCTCAGCCGAGACAGGGTTTGATCAGCCCCAGCATTTT.

The genes are TRBV5-5 and TRBJ2-5; D is unresolved. Germline V gives CDR1 SGHKS, CDR2 YYEKEE (reference sequence). The CDR3 is made up of 14 amino acids. V was cut by 2 bases and J by 3 bases, with 11 bases left in between. CDR3 sequence: CASSFSMEKETQYF. The CDR3 nucleotides read TGTGCCAGCAGCTTCTCTATGGAAAAAGAGACCCAGTACTTC.

The genes are TRBV5-1 and TRBJ2-6; D unresolved. V lost 4 bases, J lost 0 bases, and 8 bases lay in between. The CDR3 extends over 15 amino acids. CDR1 is SGHRS and CDR2 is YFSETQ in the germline V gene. The CDR3 is CASSPPRSGANVLTF. CDR3 bases: TGCGCCAGCAGCCCCCCCCGCTCTGGGGCCAACGTCCTGACTTTC.

This clonotype was observed a handful of times. The chain combines TRBV5-6 with TRBJ1-1; D is perhaps TRBD1 (5 bases). The CDR3 has 15 residues. CDR1 and CDR2 (germline): SGHDT, YYEEEE. Deletions cut 4 bases from V and 4 bases from J, with 17 bases between. CDR3 in amino acids: CASSPGGGRGTEAFF. CDR3 sequence (DNA): TGTGCCAGCAGCCCCGGGGGGGGGAGGGGCACTGAAGCTTTCTTT.

CDR3: CASTRGKGEEKLFF. CDR3 DNA sequence: TGTGCCAGCACCCGTGGGAAGGGGGAAGAAAAACTGTTTTTT. The V gene is TRBV3-1, the J gene TRBJ1-4, with D tentatively TRBD1 (6 bases). Per the germline V gene, CDR1 is LGHDT and CDR2 is YNNKEL (reference sequence). This CDR3 has 14 amino acids. Trimming stripped 7 bases from V and 8 bases from J, with 17 bases between.

This chain joins TRBV20-1 and TRBJ1-6; D is ambiguous. Trimming left V 6 bases short and J 2 bases short, with 11 bases between. Germline CDR1 and CDR2: DFQATT and SNEGSKA (reference sequence). CDR3 length: 14 amino acids. The CDR3 region is CSASLATYNSPLHF. CDR3 in DNA: TGCAGTGCCAGTCTCGCTACCTATAATTCACCCCTCCACTTT.

This clonotype has only a few counts. The chain is built from TRBV20-1 and TRBJ1-5; D is unclear. CDR1 and CDR2 (germline): DFQATT, SNEGSKA (reference sequence). V was pared by 3 bases and J by 0 bases, with 9 bases between. CDR3 size: 14 residues. The CDR3 sequence: CSARRRASNQPQHF. CDR3 bases: TGCAGTGCTAGGAGGAGGGCTAGCAATCAGCCCCAGCATTTT.

This clonotype showed up just a few times. The V and J genes are TRBV20-1 and TRBJ2-1, with 10 bases matching TRBD1. Trimming at V came to 6 bases and at J to 13 bases, leaving 15 bases not matched to a gene. Germline CDR1 DFQATT, CDR2 SNEGSKA (reference sequence). The CDR3 loop spans 14 amino acids. CDR3 residues: CSATDRGRIAPQFF. The CDR3 DNA follows: TGCAGTGCGACCGACAGGGGGCGTATTGCCCCCCAGTTCTTC.

The rearrangement uses TRBV5-1 and TRBJ2-1, with D perhaps matching TRBD2 (5 bases). Germline V gene data show CDR1 as SGHRS and CDR2 as YFSETQ. This CDR3 is 15 amino acids long. Trimming removed 0 bases from V and 5 bases from J, with 12 bases in between. The CDR3 bases are TGCGCCAGCAGCTTGGAAGCGGTTGCACACAATGAGCAGTTCTTC. Its protein product is CASSLEAVAHNEQFF. Using reference TRBV5-1 and TRBJ2-1 for the parts outside the CDR3, the full variable domain is KAGVTQTPRYLIKTRGQQVTLSCSPISGHRSVSWYQQTPGQGLQFLFEYFSETQRNKGNFPGRFSGRQFSNSRSEMNVSTLELGDSALYLCASSLEAVAHNEQFFGPGTRLTVL.

There are many counts of this clonotype. This chain connects TRBV10-1 to TRBJ2-3; 7 bases fit TRBD1. There are 14 residues in the CDR3. Germline V gene data show CDR1 as WNHNN and CDR2 as SYGVQD (reference sequence). V was pared by 2 bases and J by 4 bases, with 3 bases of the junction left unmatched. The CDR3 DNA is TGCGCCAGCAGTGAGGCAGGGGGTCCAGATACGCAGTATTTT. Translated, it gives CASSEAGGPDTQYF.

This rearrangement joins TRBV18 to TRBJ1-4; D remains unclear. The germline V gene has CDR1 KGHSH and CDR2 LQKENI. The V end lost 5 bases, the J end lost 13 bases, and 11 bases lay between the germline ends. The CDR3 consists of 11 residues. CDR3 in DNA: TGTGCCAGCTCAAGAGACGGGCCACTGTTTTTT. It codes for CASSRDGPLFF.

This clonotype occurred many times. This sequence joins TRBV25-1 and TRBJ1-2; D is possibly TRBD1 (5 bases). Germline V gene data show CDR1 as MGHDK and CDR2 as SYGVNS. The CDR3 is made up of 13 amino acids. Trimming left V 9 bases short and J 5 bases short, with 16 bases between. DNA of the CDR3: TGTGCCAGTGCGGCAGGGTTGGGATATGGCTACACCTTC. It encodes CASAAGLGYGYTF.

This clonotype appeared many times. The genes are TRBV7-2 and TRBJ1-3; no clear D gene. The V end was cut by 1 base, the J end by 8 bases, with 15 bases between. This CDR3 is built from 15 residues. Per germline, CDR1 SGHTA and CDR2 FQGNSA. The CDR3 spells CASSLDPTAAYTIYF. CDR3 nucleotide sequence: TGTGCCAGCAGCTTAGACCCGACCGCCGCCTACACCATATATTTT.

A note on this clonotype: A read error may account for a junction end that differs from germline. This chain joins TRBV2 and TRBJ2-4; the D gene could be TRBD1 or TRBD2 (6 bases each). Germline CDR1 reads SNHLY; CDR2 reads FYNNEI. The CDR3 sequence is 18 residues long. In nucleotides, the CDR3 is TGTGCCTGCAGCCCTCCTTGGGGGGCAGGGGTCCCATCAAACATTCAGTACTTC. Its translation is CACSPPWGAGVPSNIQYF.

The chain carries TRBV7-9 and TRBJ2-3, with TRBD1 identical over 9 bases. V shed 5 bases, J shed 2 bases, and the junction held 8 bases outside the gene matches. This CDR3 contains 16 residues. Germline loops: CDR1 SEHNR, CDR2 FQNEAQ (reference sequence). In nucleotides, the CDR3 is TGTGCCAGCAGCGACCCAGGGACAGGGTACACAGATACGCAGTATTTT. This codes for CASSDPGTGYTDTQYF.

The chain links TRBV6-1 to TRBJ2-3; TRBD1 is a possible D gene (6 bases). The V end was cut by 2 bases, the J end by 0 bases, with 18 bases between. Looked up from germline, CDR1 is MNHNS and CDR2 is SASEGT. CDR3 length: 18 amino acids. The DNA of the CDR3 is TGTGCCAGCAGTGAAATGATAATTTTGGGGGCTAGCACAGATACGCAGTATTTT. Protein sequence: CASSEMIILGASTDTQYF.

This chain links TRBV27 with TRBJ1-6; D unclear. The length of the CDR3 is 15 residues. From germline, CDR1 is MNHEY and CDR2 SMNVEV (reference sequence). V lost 4 bases and J lost 10, with 17 bases in between. The CDR3, as DNA: TGTGCCAGCAGTTCTCGTGACTTGGGGAGGTCACCCCTCCACTTT. The encoded protein is CASSSRDLGRSPLHF.

In this sample, this clonotype turned up many times. J is TRBJ2-1 and V is TRBV20-1, with TRBD2 as a possible D gene (7 bases). The CDR3 is made up of 16 amino acids. The V gene's germline CDR1 is DFQATT and CDR2 SNEGSKA (reference sequence). The V gene lost 4 bases and the J gene lost 0 bases, with 16 bases spanning the gap. The chain's CDR3 is CSATGGLAVSYNEQFF. As DNA, the CDR3 is TGCAGTGCTACCGGGGGGCTAGCGGTCTCCTACAATGAGCAGTTCTTC.

This clonotype turned up a few times. The J gene is TRBJ1-2, the V gene TRBV6-2 or TRBV6-3; D call uncertain. V was clipped by 6 bases and J by 2 bases, with 19 bases between them. The CDR3 has 16 amino acids. CDR1 and CDR2 (germline): MNHEY, SVGEGT. The CDR3 DNA is TGTGCCAGCAGCGCATCTTTTTTCGGGGAGAACTATGGCTACACCTTC. Translating gives CASSASFFGENYGYTF.

This clonotype was observed a handful of times. The chain has TRBV7-8 and TRBJ1-5, with 8 bases lining up with TRBD1. CDR3 size: 15 residues. The V gene end was trimmed by 5 bases and the J gene end by 6 bases; junction bases not matched to a gene: 9. Germline CDR1 reads SGHVS; CDR2 reads FQNEAQ. CDR3 nucleotides: TGTGCCAGCAGCCTGGACAGGGTGACGGGTCAGCCCCAGCATTTT. Amino acid sequence: CASSLDRVTGQPQHF.

This clonotype was counted between two and nine times. The chain is built from TRBV4-2 and TRBJ1-1; TRBD1 aligns across 7 bases. CDR1 LGHNA and CDR2 YNFKEQ come from the germline V gene. The CDR3 sequence is 16 residues long. V shed 4 bases, J shed 1 base, and the junction held 9 bases outside the gene matches. In DNA, the CDR3 is TGTGCCAGCAGCCTCCCTAGGCGACAGGGGAACACTGAAGCTTTCTTT. Protein: CASSLPRRQGNTEAFF.

This chain connects TRBV7-9 to TRBJ1-4; no clear D. This CDR3 has 14 amino acids. The V gene's germline CDR1 is SEHNR and CDR2 FQNEAQ (reference sequence). Trimming took off 5 bases at V and 4 bases at J, with 11 bases between the two ends. CDR3 sequence (DNA): TGTGCCAGCAGCGCGGACTGGGATAATGAAAAACTGTTTTTT. It specifies CASSADWDNEKLFF. Using reference TRBV7-9 and TRBJ1-4 for the parts outside the CDR3, the full variable domain is DTGVSQNPRHKITKRGQNVTFRCDPISEHNRLYWYRQTLGQGPEFLTYFQNEAQLEKSRLLSDRFSAERPKGSFSTLEIQRTEQGDSAMYLCASSADWDNEKLFFGSGTQLSVL.

The rearrangement links TRBV7-9 to TRBJ2-3, with 10 nucleotides matching TRBD2. Germline V CDR1 and CDR2: SEHNR, FQNEAQ (reference sequence). CDR3 length: 15 amino acids. With 3 bases clipped from V and 2 bases from J, the junction kept 2 bases outside the gene matches. CDR3 protein: CASSFGTSDTDTQYF. DNA of the CDR3: TGTGCCAGCAGCTTCGGGACTAGCGACACAGATACGCAGTATTTT.

A few counts support this clonotype. The chain couples TRBV18 to TRBJ2-1, with 12 bases that match TRBD1. The CDR3 is made up of 17 amino acids. Germline V lookup: CDR1 KGHSH, CDR2 LQKENI. V shed 4 bases and J 9 bases; nucleotides not matched to a gene: 13. CDR3 sequence (DNA): TGTGCCAGCTCACTCAACTCTGGGGACAGGGGGCTAATTGAGCAGTTCTTC. It codes for CASSLNSGDRGLIEQFF.

This clonotype has more than one count but fewer than ten. This sequence joins TRBV12-3 or TRBV12-4 and TRBJ2-2; D remains unclear. The V end was cut by 3 bases, the J end by 2 bases, with 10 bases between. The CDR3 is 15 amino acids. CDR3 coding DNA: TGTGCCAGCAGTTTGGATCTCCTAAACACCGGGGAGCTGTTTTTT. Translated: CASSLDLLNTGELFF.